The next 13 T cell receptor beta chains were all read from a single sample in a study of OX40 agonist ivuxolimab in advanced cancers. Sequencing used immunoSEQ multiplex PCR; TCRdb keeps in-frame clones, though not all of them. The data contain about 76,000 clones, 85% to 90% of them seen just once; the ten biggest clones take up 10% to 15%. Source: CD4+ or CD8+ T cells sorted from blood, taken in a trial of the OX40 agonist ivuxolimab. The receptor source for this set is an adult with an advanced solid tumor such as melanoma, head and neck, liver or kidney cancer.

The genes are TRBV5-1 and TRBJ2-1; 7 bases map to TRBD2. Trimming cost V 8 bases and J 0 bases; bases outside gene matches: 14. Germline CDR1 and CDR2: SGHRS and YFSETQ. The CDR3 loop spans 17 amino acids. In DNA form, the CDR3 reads TGCGCCAGTAAGGAAGGGAGGACTAGAACCTCCTACAATGAGCAGTTCTTC. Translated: CASKEGRTRTSYNEQFF.

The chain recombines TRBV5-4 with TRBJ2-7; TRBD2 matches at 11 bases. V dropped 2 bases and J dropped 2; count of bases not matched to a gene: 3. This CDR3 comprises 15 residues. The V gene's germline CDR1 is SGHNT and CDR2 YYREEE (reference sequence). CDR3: CASSFLAGGAYEQYF. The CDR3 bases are TGTGCCAGCAGCTTTCTAGCGGGAGGTGCCTACGAGCAGTACTTC.

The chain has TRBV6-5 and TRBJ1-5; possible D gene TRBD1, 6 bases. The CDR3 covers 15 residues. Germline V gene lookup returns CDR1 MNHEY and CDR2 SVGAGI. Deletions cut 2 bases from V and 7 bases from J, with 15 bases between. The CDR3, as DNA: TGTGCCAGCAGTTACGGGGCCCAGGGGATACAGCCCCAGCATTTT. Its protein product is CASSYGAQGIQPQHF.

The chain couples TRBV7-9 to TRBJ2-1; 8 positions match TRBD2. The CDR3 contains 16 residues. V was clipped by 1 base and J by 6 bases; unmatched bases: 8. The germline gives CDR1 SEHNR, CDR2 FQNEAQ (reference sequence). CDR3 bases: TGTGCCAGCAGCTTAGTTCGAGCGGGAGTATTCAATGAGCAGTTCTTC. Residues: CASSLVRAGVFNEQFF.

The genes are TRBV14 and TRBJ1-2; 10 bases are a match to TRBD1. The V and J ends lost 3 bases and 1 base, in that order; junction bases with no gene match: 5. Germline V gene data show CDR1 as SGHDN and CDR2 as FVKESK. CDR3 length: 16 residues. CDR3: CASSHGTGAVNYGYTF. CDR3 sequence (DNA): TGTGCCAGCAGCCATGGGACAGGGGCGGTTAACTATGGCTACACCTTC.

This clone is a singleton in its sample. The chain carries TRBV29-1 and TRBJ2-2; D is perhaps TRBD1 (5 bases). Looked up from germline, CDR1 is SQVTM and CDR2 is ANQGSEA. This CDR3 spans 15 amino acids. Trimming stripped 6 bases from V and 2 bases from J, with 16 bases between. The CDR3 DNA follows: TGCAGCGTCAAGCCGATTGACAGCAACACCGGGGAGCTGTTTTTT. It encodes CSVKPIDSNTGELFF.

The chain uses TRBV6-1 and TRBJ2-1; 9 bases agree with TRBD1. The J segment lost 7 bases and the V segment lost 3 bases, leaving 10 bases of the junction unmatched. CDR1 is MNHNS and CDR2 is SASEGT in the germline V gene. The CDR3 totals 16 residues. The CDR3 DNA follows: TGTGCCAGCAGTGACTTACCGGGACAGGGAAGGAATGAGCAGTTCTTC. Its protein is CASSDLPGQGRNEQFF.

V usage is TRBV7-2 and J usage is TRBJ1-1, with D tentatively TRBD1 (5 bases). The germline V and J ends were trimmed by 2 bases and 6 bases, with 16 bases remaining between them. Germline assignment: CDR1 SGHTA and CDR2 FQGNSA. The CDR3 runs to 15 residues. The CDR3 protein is CASSLRHFLGAEAFF. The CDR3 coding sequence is TGTGCCAGCAGCTTAAGACACTTCCTGGGGGCTGAAGCTTTCTTT.

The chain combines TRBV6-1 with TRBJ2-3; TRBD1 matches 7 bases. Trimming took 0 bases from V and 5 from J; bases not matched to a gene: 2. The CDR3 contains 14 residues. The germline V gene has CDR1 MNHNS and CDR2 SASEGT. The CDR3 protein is CASSEANRGDTQYF. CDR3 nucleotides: TGTGCCAGCAGTGAAGCAAACAGGGGAGATACGCAGTATTTT.

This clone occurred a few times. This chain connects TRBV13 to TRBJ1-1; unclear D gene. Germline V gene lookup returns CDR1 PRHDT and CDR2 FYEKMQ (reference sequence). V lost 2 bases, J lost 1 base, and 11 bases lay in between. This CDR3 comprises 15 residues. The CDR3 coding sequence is TGTGCCAGCAGCTTATGGGCGGCGGAGAACACTGAAGCTTTCTTT. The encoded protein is CASSLWAAENTEAFF.

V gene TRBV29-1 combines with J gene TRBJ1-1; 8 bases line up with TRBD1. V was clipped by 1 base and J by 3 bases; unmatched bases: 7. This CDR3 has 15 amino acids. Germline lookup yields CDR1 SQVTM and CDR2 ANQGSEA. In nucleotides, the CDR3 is TGCAGCGTTGAAGGATCCCAGGGGGCGCACACTGAAGCTTTCTTT. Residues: CSVEGSQGAHTEAFF.

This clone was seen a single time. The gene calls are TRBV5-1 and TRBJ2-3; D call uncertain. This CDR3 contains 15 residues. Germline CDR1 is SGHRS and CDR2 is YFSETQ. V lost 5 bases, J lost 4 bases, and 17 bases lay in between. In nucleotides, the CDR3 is TGCGCCAGCAGTCCCGGAGCCGCCGCGGCAGATACGCAGTATTTT. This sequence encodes CASSPGAAAADTQYF.

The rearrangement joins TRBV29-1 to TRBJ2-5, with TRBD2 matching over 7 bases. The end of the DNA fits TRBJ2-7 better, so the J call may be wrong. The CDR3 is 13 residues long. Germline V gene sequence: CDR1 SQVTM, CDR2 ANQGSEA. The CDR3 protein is CSVEDGGGYEQYF. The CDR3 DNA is TGCAGCGTTGAAGATGGGGGGGGATACGAGCAGTACTTC.